This passage covers 5 T cell receptor beta chains from one sample sequenced in a study of blood T cell repertoires in COVID-19. Using immunoSEQ multiplex PCR, the repertoire was profiled, and TCRdb retains in-frame clones only, with some absent. The repertoire holds 130,000 to 150,000 clones, with over 70% as singletons. The sequenced sample was peripheral blood. Source of these receptors: a woman between 55 and 75 years old with acute or convalescent COVID-19.

The V gene is TRBV5-5, the J gene TRBJ2-5; 9 nucleotides match TRBD2. The germline V gene encodes CDR1 SGHKS and CDR2 YYEKEE (reference sequence). There are 17 residues in the CDR3. V lost 6 bases and J lost 5; bases outside the gene matches: 17. CDR3 region: CASTSWEREADSETQYF. CDR3 DNA sequence: TGTGCCAGCACCTCTTGGGAGCGGGAGGCGGACAGCGAGACCCAGTACTTC.

The V gene is TRBV2, the J gene TRBJ1-2; 8 nucleotides match TRBD1. The CDR3 spans 13 residues. Germline CDR1 is SNHLY and CDR2 is FYNNEI. Germline trimming cut 5 bases from V and 7 bases from J; bases unmatched to any gene: 6. The CDR3 protein is CASSLRTGLGYTF. Written as DNA, the CDR3 is TGTGCCAGCAGTCTTCGGACAGGGCTTGGCTACACCTTC.

The rearrangement links TRBV30 to TRBJ1-5, with TRBD1 identical over 7 bases. There are 15 residues in the CDR3. Germline CDR1 reads GTSNPN; CDR2 reads SVGIG (reference sequence). Germline trimming cut 1 base from V and 1 base from J; bases unmatched to any gene: 4. The chain's CDR3 is CAWSGGGWSNQPQHF. The CDR3, as DNA: TGTGCCTGGAGTGGAGGGGGCTGGAGCAATCAGCCCCAGCATTTT.

This chain connects TRBV5-1 to TRBJ2-1; D is uncertain. The CDR3 has 12 amino acids. Germline CDR1 is SGHRS and CDR2 is YFSETQ. The V end lost 3 bases, the J end lost 12 bases, and 13 bases lay between the germline ends. CDR3: CASSSEGAGQFF. DNA for the CDR3: TGCGCCAGCAGCTCCGAAGGTGCAGGGCAGTTCTTC.

This clone has more than one count but fewer than ten. The rearrangement joins TRBV18 to TRBJ1-5; the D gene is possibly TRBD1 (5 bases). With 3 bases removed from V and 6 bases from J, the gap between germline ends came to 18 bases. Germline loops: CDR1 KGHSH, CDR2 LQKENI. The CDR3 has 16 residues. The CDR3 is CASSPTKGAVGQPQHF. The CDR3 DNA follows: TGTGCCAGCTCACCTACAAAAGGGGCCGTGGGTCAGCCCCAGCATTTT.